The 10 T cell receptor beta chains presented below share a single source sample, sequenced in a study of blood T cell repertoires in COVID-19. Repertoires were generated with immunoSEQ multiplex PCR, while TCRdb's copy carries only in-frame clones and drops some. The repertoire consists of 100,000 to 150,000 clones, with around 87% occurring once and the leading ten covering approximately 4%. The source material was peripheral blood. These receptor sequences come from a woman aged 55-69 years with acute or convalescent COVID-19.

This clone has more than one count but fewer than ten. The V call is TRBV2, the J call TRBJ1-6; maybe TRBD1 (5 bases). CDR1 and CDR2 from the germline V gene are SNHLY and FYNNEI. The CDR3 loop spans 15 amino acids. The V and J ends lost 2 bases and 10 bases respectively, with 15 bases between them. The DNA for the CDR3 is TGTGCCAGCAGTGAACGTGGTCAGGGTGGCTCACCCCTCCACTTT. This sequence encodes CASSERGQGGSPLHF. The variable domain in full, with the rest retrieved from reference TRBV2 and TRBJ1-6, is EPEVTQTPSHQVTQMGQEVILRCVPISNHLYFYWYRQILGQKVEFLVSFYNNEISEKSEIFDDQFSVERPDGSNFTLKIRSTKLEDSAMYFCASSERGQGGSPLHFGNGTRLTVT.

The CDR3 region has the DNA TGTGCCATCAGTGGAAGGACTAGCGGGAGCAATGAGCAGTTCTTC. Translating gives CAISGRTSGSNEQFF. This chain links TRBV10-3 with TRBJ2-1; 13 bases agree with TRBD2. V lost 4 bases and J lost 6; bases outside the gene matches: 3. Germline lookup yields CDR1 ENHRY and CDR2 SYGVKD. The CDR3 runs 15 residues.

The CDR3 DNA is TGTGCCAGCAGTTTCATTGGCGGAACGAACACCGGGGAGCTGTTTTTT. Its translation is CASSFIGGTNTGELFF. V gene TRBV27 combines with J gene TRBJ2-2; no firm D call. The length of the CDR3 is 16 residues. CDR1 is MNHEY and CDR2 is SMNVEV in the germline V gene (reference sequence). The V end lost 3 bases, the J end lost 0 bases, and 11 bases lay between the germline ends.

J is TRBJ1-1 and V is TRBV18; 10 bases align to TRBD1. Germline lookup yields CDR1 KGHSH and CDR2 LQKENI. The CDR3 totals 13 residues. The V gene end was trimmed by 8 bases and the J gene end by 7 bases; junction bases not matched to a gene: 7. CDR3 nucleotides: TGTGCCAGCACGAGGACAGGGGGAGGTGAAGCTTTCTTT. This gives the protein CASTRTGGGEAFF.

V is TRBV28 and J is TRBJ2-3, with D perhaps TRBD1 (5 bases). Germline CDR1 and CDR2: MDHEN and SYDVKM. Deletions cut 6 bases from V and 1 base from J, with 14 bases between. CDR3 length: 15 residues. CDR3 in amino acids: CASSSLGAGTDTQYF. The CDR3 region has the DNA TGTGCCAGCAGCTCCTTAGGGGCCGGCACAGATACGCAGTATTTT.

The V and J genes are TRBV2 and TRBJ1-2; D not resolved. Germline values: CDR1 SNHLY, CDR2 FYNNEI. The V end was cut by 5 bases, the J end by 2 bases, with 15 bases between. This CDR3 is built from 15 residues. CDR3 nucleotides: TGTGCCAGCAGTCGAATGCGGGTGGACAACTATGGCTACACCTTC. Amino acids: CASSRMRVDNYGYTF.

This rearrangement joins TRBV18 to TRBJ1-6; D uncertain. CDR1 KGHSH and CDR2 LQKENI come from the germline V gene. V was shortened by 8 bases and J by 5 bases, with 10 bases between the two germline ends. The CDR3 runs 13 residues. CDR3 in amino acids: CASTYLDNSPLHF. For the CDR3, the DNA is TGTGCCAGCACTTATCTGGATAATTCACCCCTCCACTTT.

This chain links TRBV19 with TRBJ2-6; tentatively, D is TRBD1 (6 bases). This CDR3 comprises 17 residues. Trimming removed 8 bases at V and 0 bases at J, with 17 bases between. CDR1 and CDR2 (germline): LNHDA, SQIVND (reference sequence). In nucleotides, the CDR3 is TGTGCCAGTGCAGTCGGACAGCTGCTCTCTGGGGCCAACGTCCTGACTTTC. Translated, it gives CASAVGQLLSGANVLTF.

CDR3 amino acids: CASSTGSSDTQYF. The CDR3 DNA reads TGCGCCAGCAGCACGGGAAGCTCAGATACGCAGTATTTT. The rearrangement uses TRBV5-1 and TRBJ2-3; TRBD2 might be the D (5 bases). V gave up 4 bases and J gave up 4 bases, with 10 bases separating them. Germline assignment: CDR1 SGHRS and CDR2 YFSETQ. The CDR3 length is 13 residues.

This chain links TRBV5-6 with TRBJ2-1; weak D call: TRBD1 (6 bases). This CDR3 is 15 amino acids long. Trimming took 4 bases from V and 6 from J, leaving 17 bases between them. Germline assignment: CDR1 SGHDT and CDR2 YYEEEE. CDR3 region: CASSRRQVGGNEQFF. The CDR3 coding sequence is TGTGCCAGCAGCCGACGACAGGTTGGGGGCAATGAGCAGTTCTTC.